The 22 T cell receptor beta chains below were found in one sample sequenced in a study of long-term antiretroviral therapy in people with HIV. Running of the v3.0 immunoSEQ assay took place at survey level. The table came from immunoSEQ multiplex PCR; TCRdb's copy has only in-frame clones and leaves some out. The table has about 17,000 clones, roughly 91% seen once; the top ten hold 7% to 10%. The sample here was unsorted PBMCs, taken 0.3 years after starting antiretroviral therapy. These receptors were taken from a man aged 60 to 69 with HIV.

In the case of this clone: A junction end diverges from the germline sequence, so it may reflect a read error. The chain links TRBV18 to TRBJ2-7; D gene ambiguous. The CDR3 covers 12 residues. From germline, CDR1 is KGHSH and CDR2 LQKENI. This CDR3 is CASSPTLGEQYF. CDR3 nucleotide sequence: TGTGCCAGTTCACCGACCTTGGGGGAGCAGTACTTC.

This clone has only a few counts. This chain connects TRBV7-8 to TRBJ1-3; weak D call: TRBD1 (5 bases). V was shortened by 3 bases and J by 16 bases, with 16 bases between the two germline ends. CDR1 SGHVS and CDR2 FQNEAQ come from the germline V gene. This CDR3 is built from 12 residues. The CDR3 sequence is CASSFTADTAYF. DNA for the CDR3: TGTGCCAGCAGCTTCACCGCGGACACGGCGTATTTT.

The chain has TRBV9 and TRBJ2-7; D not resolved. Looked up from germline, CDR1 is SGDLS and CDR2 is YYNGEE. The CDR3 extends over 14 amino acids. The V and J ends lost 4 bases and 3 bases respectively, with 14 bases between them. The CDR3 DNA follows: TGTGCCAGCAGCCCTTCTACGAGCTTCTACGAGCAGTACTTC. The encoded protein is CASSPSTSFYEQYF.

Notes on this clone: The sample carries other DNA sequences with the same CDR3. This rearrangement joins TRBV4-2 to TRBJ2-1; 9 positions match TRBD2. The CDR3 length is 17 residues. Germline CDR1 is LGHNA and CDR2 is YNFKEQ. Unmatched junction bases numbered 5, after V lost 1 base and J lost 1 base. CDR3 region: CASSQVSAGGSYNEQFF. In DNA, the CDR3 is TGTGCCAGCAGCCAAGTTTCGGCGGGAGGGTCCTACAATGAGCAGTTCTTC.

The chain carries TRBV6-5 and TRBJ2-1; possibly TRBD2 for D (7 bases). Germline values: CDR1 MNHEY, CDR2 SVGAGI. This CDR3 comprises 13 residues. V lost 1 base and J 8 bases, leaving 9 bases between the germline ends. CDR3 in DNA: TGTGCCAGCAGTTACTGGGGGGGCGATGAGCAGTTCTTC. Protein: CASSYWGGDEQFF.

V usage is TRBV6-5 and J usage is TRBJ1-5, with D possibly TRBD1 on 6 matching bases. This CDR3 is built from 15 residues. The V gene lost 7 bases and the J gene lost 6 bases, with 19 bases spanning the gap. CDR1 MNHEY and CDR2 SVGAGI come from the germline V gene. This CDR3 reads CASTARGGVGQPQHF. The CDR3 nucleotides are TGTGCCAGCACCGCCCGTGGGGGCGTGGGTCAGCCCCAGCATTTT.

The V call is TRBV5-5, the J call TRBJ1-2; D call uncertain. The CDR3 consists of 15 residues. With 0 bases removed from V and 7 bases from J, the gap between germline ends came to 16 bases. In germline, CDR1 is SGHKS, CDR2 YYEKEE (reference sequence). CDR3 in DNA: TGTGCCAGCAGCTTGGCGGGCGAGGGTATCGGTGGCTACACCTTC. This sequence encodes CASSLAGEGIGGYTF.

Only one count was recorded for this clone. The chain has TRBV10-2 and TRBJ1-4; tentatively, D is TRBD1 (5 bases). There are 13 residues in the CDR3. Germline V CDR1 and CDR2: WSHSY, SAAADI. Trimming shortened V by 7 bases and J by 4 bases, and 10 bases separated the two germline ends. The CDR3 spells CASNRQSNEKLFF. The CDR3 coding sequence is TGCGCCAGCAACCGACAGAGTAATGAAAAACTGTTTTTT.

This chain joins TRBV6-6 and TRBJ1-5; no definite D call. Deletions cut 6 bases from V and 2 bases from J, with 11 bases between. Germline V CDR1 and CDR2: MNHNY, SVGAGI (reference sequence). The CDR3 covers 14 residues. The CDR3 DNA follows: TGTGCCAGCAGCGCCATGGGCGGCAATCAGCCCCAGCATTTT. Protein: CASSAMGGNQPQHF.

The chain recombines TRBV27 with TRBJ2-4, with unresolved D. The CDR3 is made up of 14 amino acids. Germline V CDR1 and CDR2: MNHEY, SMNVEV (reference sequence). Trimming stripped 8 bases from V and 7 bases from J, with 18 bases between. CDR3 sequence reads: CASSQSILENIQYF. The CDR3 region has the DNA TGTGCCAGCTCCCAAAGTATCCTAGAGAACATTCAGTACTTC.

V is TRBV2 and J is TRBJ2-7; D remains ambiguous. Deletions cut 9 bases from V and 3 bases from J, with 18 bases between. Germline V gene sequence: CDR1 SNHLY, CDR2 FYNNEI. The CDR3 sequence is 14 residues long. The CDR3 spells CASKNLGPNYEQYF. The DNA of the CDR3 is TGTGCCAGTAAAAACCTCGGGCCTAACTACGAGCAGTACTTC.

CDR3 DNA: TGTGCCAGCAGCGTAGATACGTGGGATACGCAGTATTTT. This encodes CASSVDTWDTQYF. The rearrangement joins TRBV9 to TRBJ2-3; D remains ambiguous. CDR3 length: 13 residues. V lost 0 bases and J lost 6, with 8 bases in between. In germline, CDR1 is SGDLS, CDR2 YYNGEE.

The rearrangement joins TRBV7-5 to TRBJ1-2; the D segment call TRBD1 is taken from the table without a DNA check. TRBV7-5 is listed as a pseudogene. This CDR3 has 12 amino acids. CDR3 sequence reads: CASRSGGVGYTF. The CDR3 DNA is TGTGCCAGCAGGTCAGGGGGCGTCGGCTACACCTTC.

The genes are TRBV28 and TRBJ1-1; D may be TRBD1 (5 bases). The ends were cut back, 5 bases at V and 1 base at J, with 11 bases in the middle. CDR1 is MDHEN, CDR2 SYDVKM, per germline. This CDR3 is 14 amino acids long. CDR3 DNA sequence: TGTGCCAGCAGTCTGCCCAGGGCGAACACTGAAGCTTTCTTT. It yields the protein CASSLPRANTEAFF.

The chain joins TRBV4-1 to TRBJ2-7; 11 bases are a match to TRBD1. The CDR3 has 14 amino acids. J gave up 3 bases and V 4 bases, and 2 bases lay outside the gene matches. Germline CDR1 is MGHRA and CDR2 is YSYEKL. The CDR3 spells CASSLGQGDYEQYF. CDR3 nucleotide sequence: TGCGCCAGCAGCCTGGGACAGGGGGACTACGAGCAGTACTTC.

V and J are TRBV29-1 and TRBJ1-1; 8 positions agree with TRBD1. After removal of 6 bases from V and 3 bases from J, the junction contained 3 bases not matched to a gene. The germline V gene has CDR1 SQVTM and CDR2 ANQGSEA. This CDR3 region has 12 residues. The CDR3 coding sequence is TGCAGCGTGGACAGGGTACACACTGAAGCTTTCTTT. It translates to CSVDRVHTEAFF.

The chain joins TRBV6-5 to TRBJ1-6; TRBD1 might be the D (5 bases). Germline assignment: CDR1 MNHEY and CDR2 SVGAGI. Trimming pared 6 bases from V and 6 bases from J, leaving 12 bases between. The CDR3 sequence is 14 residues long. The CDR3 DNA reads TGTGCCAGCAGCCAAGACAGACTTAATTCACCCCTCCACTTT. This encodes CASSQDRLNSPLHF.

J is TRBJ2-5 and V is TRBV19; 14 bases map to TRBD2. CDR1 is LNHDA, CDR2 SQIVND, per germline (reference sequence). V dropped 5 bases and J dropped 4; count of bases not matched to a gene: 12. This CDR3 comprises 18 residues. CDR3 region: CASSLGLAGGSRRETQYF. The CDR3 DNA sequence: TGTGCCAGTAGTCTAGGACTAGCGGGGGGAAGTCGTCGAGAGACCCAGTACTTC.

The chain carries TRBV7-9 and TRBJ1-5; 11 positions match TRBD1. Germline V gene data show CDR1 as SEHNR and CDR2 as FQNEAQ (reference sequence). The CDR3 totals 13 residues. V gave up 3 bases and J gave up 8 bases; unmatched junction bases: 0. Written as DNA, the CDR3 is TGTGCCAGCAGCTTGGGACAGGGGGAGCCCCAGCATTTT. Encoded protein: CASSLGQGEPQHF.

V and J are TRBV2 and TRBJ1-2; unclear D gene. V was trimmed by 2 bases and J by 5 bases, leaving 9 bases between them. CDR1 SNHLY and CDR2 FYNNEI come from the germline V gene. CDR3 length: 13 amino acids. The DNA of the CDR3 is TGTGCCAGCAGTGAACTGGGTGGATATGGCTACACCTTC. Residues: CASSELGGYGYTF.

The gene calls are TRBV6-5 and TRBJ1-5, with D tentatively TRBD1 (5 bases). The CDR3 has 12 residues. V was pared by 8 bases and J by 6 bases, with 11 bases between. Germline values: CDR1 MNHEY, CDR2 SVGAGI. The CDR3 DNA reads as TGTGCCAGCCATAATAGGGGTCAGCCCCAGCATTTT. Its translation: CASHNRGQPQHF.

The chain combines TRBV7-2 with TRBJ1-2, with D uncertain. Germline V CDR1 and CDR2: SGHTA, FQGNSA. The CDR3 runs 13 residues. The V gene lost 0 bases and the J gene lost 5 bases, with 7 bases spanning the gap. The CDR3 here is CASSLARLYGYTF. Here the CDR3 DNA reads TGTGCCAGCAGCTTAGCCAGGCTATATGGCTACACCTTC.